This T cell receptor (beta chain) derives from a study of preoperative IRX-2 immunotherapy in early breast cancer. The CDR3 is made up of 15 amino acids. V lost 6 bases to trimming and J lost 2 bases; unmatched junction nucleotides: 9. The germline CDR1 and CDR2 sequences are LNHDA and SQIVND (reference sequence). TCRdb's copy holds only in-frame clones and misses some; the assay was immunoSEQ multiplex PCR. This sample yields 20,000 to 30,000 clones, of which 75% to 90% are seen a single time; roughly 8.9% belongs to the top ten. Treatment given: preoperative locoregional IRX-2 cytokine immunotherapy. Patients received preoperative, locoregional IRX-2 cytokine immunotherapy in a phase Ib study.

The TCR originated in a human donor with breast cancer. Here the sequenced sample was tumor tissue, taken after IRX-2 immunotherapy. The chain combines TRBV19 with TRBJ2-7; 8 bases map to TRBD1. This CDR3 is CASSLTGGATYEQYF. As DNA, the CDR3 is TGTGCCAGTAGCCTCACAGGGGGAGCCACCTACGAGCAGTACTTC.